The T cell receptor beta chain described here comes from a study of blood T cells in healthy people across ages. Regarding the study as a whole: Diversity was higher, and naive CD4+ cells more numerous, in long-lived donors than in aged donors.

CDR1 SGHVT and CDR2 SQSDAQ come from the germline V gene. The CDR3 is 16 residues long. Trimming stripped 5 bases from V and 2 bases from J, with 19 bases between. Remarks on this clonotype: Its antigen is unknown.

Sample-barcoded 5' priming and a J-beta primer mix drove a second PCR of about 6 to 12 cycles. TCRdb itself ran the 5' RACE reads through MiXCR, one entry per CDR3 protein. The data hold under 1 million distinct CDR3 sequences, with about 42% observed a single time. Sequencing was performed on blood. The genes are TRBV7-4 and TRBJ2-7; D may be TRBD2 (6 bases). The sequence derives from a man between 60 and 75 years old in good health. In nucleotides, the CDR3 is TGTGCCAGCAGCCATAGGATTAGCGGAGATCCCTACGAGCAGTACTTC. It is translated as CASSHRISGDPYEQYF.